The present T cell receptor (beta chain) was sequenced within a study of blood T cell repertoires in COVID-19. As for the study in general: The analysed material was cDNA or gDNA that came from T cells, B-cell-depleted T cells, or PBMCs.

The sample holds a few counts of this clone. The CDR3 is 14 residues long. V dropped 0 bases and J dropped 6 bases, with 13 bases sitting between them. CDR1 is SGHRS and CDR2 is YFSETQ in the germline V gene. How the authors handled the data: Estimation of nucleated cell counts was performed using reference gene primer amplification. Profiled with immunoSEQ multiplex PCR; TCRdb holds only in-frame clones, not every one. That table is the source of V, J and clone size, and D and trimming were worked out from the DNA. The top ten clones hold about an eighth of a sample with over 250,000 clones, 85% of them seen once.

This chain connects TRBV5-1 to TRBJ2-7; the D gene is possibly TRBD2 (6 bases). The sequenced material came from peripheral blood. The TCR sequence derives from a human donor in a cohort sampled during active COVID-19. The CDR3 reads CASSLDSGDGEQYF. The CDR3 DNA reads TGCGCCAGCAGCTTGGATTCGGGGGATGGCGAGCAGTACTTC.